These T cell receptor beta chains were read from a single sample in a study of T cell responses to AZD1222 COVID-19 vaccine. The method was immunoSEQ multiplex PCR; TCRdb's version includes in-frame clones alone and lacks a portion of them. The table records approximately 73,000 clones, 84% of them present only once. Material: peripheral blood, obtained on day 0 of AZD1222 vaccination. The receptors shown here come from an adult in good health. Both conserved end residues are part of each CDR3. The order of the fields is J gene, clone size, V gene, D gene, CDR3 DNA, CDR3 protein. D genes are given only for firm matches. Size is stated for part of the rows, as once, few or many counts, or as a class when the clone is expanded.

j_gene: TRBJ1-5; abundance: .; v_gene: TRBV19; d_gene: .; CDR3nt: TGTGCCAGTCGGGTCAGAGGGACTCAGCCCCAGCATTTT; CDR3aa: CASRVRGTQPQHF
j_gene: TRBJ1-4; abundance: few; v_gene: TRBV2; d_gene: TRBD1; CDR3nt: TGTGCCAGCAGTAAGGACAGGGCTAATGAAAAACTGTTTTTT; CDR3aa: CASSKDRANEKLFF
j_gene: TRBJ1-3; abundance: .; v_gene: TRBV6-1; d_gene: .; CDR3nt: TGTGCCAGCAGTGAAGTTGAGGGTAGGGGAAACACCATATATTTT; CDR3aa: CASSEVEGRGNTIYF
j_gene: TRBJ1-2; abundance: .; v_gene: TRBV30; d_gene: .; CDR3nt: TGTGCCTGGAGTGTACCCGTAGGACGAAGAGGCAGCTATGGCTACACCTTC; CDR3aa: CAWSVPVGRRGSYGYTF
j_gene: TRBJ2-1; abundance: .; v_gene: TRBV7-2; d_gene: TRBD1; CDR3nt: TGTGCCAGCAGCTTGGCCGGGACAGTTTACAATGAGCAGTTCTTC; CDR3aa: CASSLAGTVYNEQFF
j_gene: TRBJ1-2; abundance: .; v_gene: TRBV11-2; d_gene: TRBD1; CDR3nt: TGTGCCAGCAGCTTAGGGTCAGGGGGAAATAGCGGCTACACCTTC; CDR3aa: CASSLGSGGNSGYTF
j_gene: TRBJ1-2; abundance: few; v_gene: TRBV5-5; d_gene: .; CDR3nt: TGTGCCAGCAGTCGATCATCTGAACGTCTGTATGGCTACACCTTC; CDR3aa: CASSRSSERLYGYTF
j_gene: TRBJ1-1; abundance: .; v_gene: TRBV19; d_gene: .; CDR3nt: TGTGCCAGTAGTATCGGATATCTATACACTGAAGCTTTCTTT; CDR3aa: CASSIGYLYTEAFF
j_gene: TRBJ1-2; abundance: .; v_gene: TRBV28; d_gene: .; CDR3nt: TGTGCCAGCAGTTTTTACCCGGGAGGCTACACCTTC; CDR3aa: CASSFYPGGYTF
j_gene: TRBJ1-1; abundance: .; v_gene: TRBV19; d_gene: TRBD1; CDR3nt: TGTGCCACGGACAGGGGATTCTTCACTGAAGCTTTCTTT; CDR3aa: CATDRGFFTEAFF
j_gene: TRBJ2-7; abundance: .; v_gene: TRBV11-2; d_gene: TRBD2; CDR3nt: TGTGCCAGCAGCTTCGATAGCGGGGGAAGATACGAGCAGTACTTC; CDR3aa: CASSFDSGGRYEQYF
j_gene: TRBJ2-1; abundance: .; v_gene: TRBV19; d_gene: .; CDR3nt: TGTGCCAGTAGTACGGGACTGAGTACCTACAATGAGCAGTTCTTC; CDR3aa: CASSTGLSTYNEQFF
j_gene: TRBJ1-6; abundance: .; v_gene: TRBV28; d_gene: .; CDR3nt: TGTGCCAGCACCCGCGGGGGAACGCCCGGGATTTCACCCCTCCACTTT; CDR3aa: CASTRGGTPGISPLHF
j_gene: TRBJ2-5; abundance: .; v_gene: TRBV5-1; d_gene: .; CDR3nt: TGCGCCAGCAGCTTATGGCAGCAAGAGACCCAGTACTTC; CDR3aa: CASSLWQQETQYF
j_gene: TRBJ1-6; abundance: .; v_gene: TRBV10-2; d_gene: TRBD1; CDR3nt: TGCGCCAGCAGCACAGACAGGGGAACTTCACCCCTCCACTTT; CDR3aa: CASSTDRGTSPLHF
j_gene: TRBJ2-2; abundance: .; v_gene: TRBV9; d_gene: .; CDR3nt: TGTGCCAGCAGCTTCGGGATTCAGACCGGGGAGCTGTTTTTT; CDR3aa: CASSFGIQTGELFF
j_gene: TRBJ1-4; abundance: .; v_gene: TRBV5-1; d_gene: .; CDR3nt: TGCGCCAGCAGCCCGGGGACGGGGGCCTTGGGGGAAAAACTGTTTTTT; CDR3aa: CASSPGTGALGEKLFF
j_gene: TRBJ1-2; abundance: .; v_gene: TRBV5-4; d_gene: .; CDR3nt: TGTGCCAGCAGCCCTTCCATGAGGGACGGCTACACCTTC; CDR3aa: CASSPSMRDGYTF
j_gene: TRBJ1-3; abundance: .; v_gene: TRBV6-5; d_gene: .; CDR3nt: TGTGCCAGCAGTTACGGGGGCTCTGGAAACACCATATATTTT; CDR3aa: CASSYGGSGNTIYF
j_gene: TRBJ1-2; abundance: .; v_gene: TRBV2; d_gene: TRBD1; CDR3nt: TGTGCCAGCCGTGGGACAGGAGGAAACTATGGCTACACCTTC; CDR3aa: CASRGTGGNYGYTF
j_gene: TRBJ1-1; abundance: .; v_gene: TRBV27; d_gene: .; CDR3nt: TGTGCCAGCAAGGGGTTTCGGGGCACTGAAGCTTTCTTT; CDR3aa: CASKGFRGTEAFF
j_gene: TRBJ2-7; abundance: .; v_gene: TRBV15; d_gene: TRBD1; CDR3nt: TGTGCCACCAGCGTAAAGTGGGACAGCCACGGCTCCTACGAGCAGTACTTC; CDR3aa: CATSVKWDSHGSYEQYF
j_gene: TRBJ2-1; abundance: .; v_gene: TRBV29-1; d_gene: TRBD2; CDR3nt: TGCAGCGTTGGGCGGGGGTATGAGCAGTTCTTC; CDR3aa: CSVGRGYEQFF
j_gene: TRBJ2-7; abundance: once; v_gene: TRBV11-2; d_gene: .; CDR3nt: TGTGCCAGCAGCTTAGTTGCGGATTACGAGCAGTACTTC; CDR3aa: CASSLVADYEQYF
j_gene: TRBJ1-2; abundance: .; v_gene: TRBV4-3; d_gene: .; CDR3nt: TGCGCCAGCAGCCAAGAATTTAGTCCGGGAATCTATGGCTACACCTTC; CDR3aa: CASSQEFSPGIYGYTF
j_gene: TRBJ1-2; abundance: .; v_gene: TRBV5-6; d_gene: .; CDR3nt: TGTGCCAGCAGGTCACGGTACGGAGGTATGAACTATGGCTACACCTTC; CDR3aa: CASRSRYGGMNYGYTF
j_gene: TRBJ2-5; abundance: .; v_gene: TRBV29-1; d_gene: .; CDR3nt: TGCAGCGTTGATCAGGGGTCCCAAGAGACCCAGTACTTC; CDR3aa: CSVDQGSQETQYF
j_gene: TRBJ1-3; abundance: .; v_gene: TRBV4-2; d_gene: TRBD1; CDR3nt: TGTGCCAGCAGCCAAGAAAGGTTAACAGGGGTTTCTGGAAACACCATATATTTT; CDR3aa: CASSQERLTGVSGNTIYF
j_gene: TRBJ1-3; abundance: .; v_gene: TRBV30; d_gene: .; CDR3nt: TGTGCCTGGAGTGTTGGGACCTCTGGAAACACCATATATTTT; CDR3aa: CAWSVGTSGNTIYF
j_gene: TRBJ2-2; abundance: .; v_gene: TRBV6-2/TRBV6-3; d_gene: TRBD2; CDR3nt: TGTGCCAGCAGCCAACTAGCGGGGGGTCACACCGGGGAGCTGTTTTTT; CDR3aa: CASSQLAGGHTGELFF
j_gene: TRBJ1-3; abundance: .; v_gene: TRBV7-8; d_gene: .; CDR3nt: TGTGCCAGCAGCTTAGTTCATGATTTCAGACGCTCTGGAAACACCATATATTTT; CDR3aa: CASSLVHDFRRSGNTIYF
j_gene: TRBJ1-5; abundance: .; v_gene: TRBV3-1/TRBV3-2; d_gene: .; CDR3nt: TGTGCCAGCAGCCAGGGAGATACTGGGGGCAATCAGCCCCAGCATTTT; CDR3aa: CASSQGDTGGNQPQHF
j_gene: TRBJ1-2; abundance: few; v_gene: TRBV6-5; d_gene: .; CDR3nt: TGTGCCAGCAGCACAGGGAGCGCTAACTATGGCTACACCTTC; CDR3aa: CASSTGSANYGYTF
j_gene: TRBJ2-1; abundance: .; v_gene: TRBV5-4; d_gene: .; CDR3nt: TGTGCCAGCAGCTCGTCCGGGACGAACTACAATGAGCAGTTCTTC; CDR3aa: CASSSSGTNYNEQFF
j_gene: TRBJ1-4; abundance: .; v_gene: TRBV6-6; d_gene: TRBD1; CDR3nt: TGTGCCAGCAGCCCACAGGGGGCTTGGGAAAAACTGTTTTTT; CDR3aa: CASSPQGAWEKLFF
j_gene: TRBJ2-1; abundance: .; v_gene: TRBV25-1; d_gene: .; CDR3nt: TGTGCCAGCAGTAAGACAGGATTCTCCTACAATGAGCAGTTCTTC; CDR3aa: CASSKTGFSYNEQFF
j_gene: TRBJ1-1; abundance: .; v_gene: TRBV4-1; d_gene: TRBD1; CDR3nt: TGCGCCAGCAAAACCGACACACAGGGGGCGCTGGGGACTGAAGCTTTCTTT; CDR3aa: CASKTDTQGALGTEAFF
j_gene: TRBJ1-2; abundance: .; v_gene: TRBV15; d_gene: TRBD1; CDR3nt: TGTGCCACCAGCAGCCCAGACAGGGGTCTCATCTATGGCTACACCTTC; CDR3aa: CATSSPDRGLIYGYTF
j_gene: TRBJ2-1; abundance: .; v_gene: TRBV7-3; d_gene: .; CDR3nt: TGTGCCAGCAGCCGCAGGGGGGATGAGCAGTTCTTC; CDR3aa: CASSRRGDEQFF
j_gene: TRBJ1-2; abundance: .; v_gene: TRBV4-2; d_gene: .; CDR3nt: TGTGCCAGCAGCCAAGAGGCGGGGGATGGCTACACCTTC; CDR3aa: CASSQEAGDGYTF
j_gene: TRBJ1-5; abundance: once; v_gene: TRBV6-5; d_gene: .; CDR3nt: TGTGCCAGCAGTTACTCGCGGGGCGGTCAGCCCCAGCATTTT; CDR3aa: CASSYSRGGQPQHF
j_gene: TRBJ2-3; abundance: .; v_gene: TRBV7-6; d_gene: TRBD2; CDR3nt: TGTGCCAGCAGCTTAGCACTAGCGGGGGGGCGGGGCACAGATACGCAGTATTTT; CDR3aa: CASSLALAGGRGTDTQYF
j_gene: TRBJ1-5; abundance: .; v_gene: TRBV5-4; d_gene: .; CDR3nt: TGTGCCAGCAGCTTGGAACCGACTACGAATCAGCCCCAGCATTTT; CDR3aa: CASSLEPTTNQPQHF
j_gene: TRBJ1-5; abundance: .; v_gene: TRBV18; d_gene: TRBD1; CDR3nt: TGTGCCAGCTCACGAGAGAGGACAGGGTGGGCAGGCGCCCAGCATTTT; CDR3aa: CASSRERTGWAGAQHF
j_gene: TRBJ2-5; abundance: once; v_gene: TRBV2; d_gene: .; CDR3nt: TGTGCCAGCAGTGAAGTTCAGGGGACCCAAGAGACCCAGTACTTC; CDR3aa: CASSEVQGTQETQYF
j_gene: TRBJ2-2; abundance: .; v_gene: TRBV2; d_gene: .; CDR3nt: TGTGCCAGCGGAGGAGACACCGGGGAGCTGTTTTTT; CDR3aa: CASGGDTGELFF
j_gene: TRBJ2-1; abundance: .; v_gene: TRBV9; d_gene: .; CDR3nt: TGTGCCAGCAGCGTAGCTTGGATTGGCAATGAGCAGTTCTTC; CDR3aa: CASSVAWIGNEQFF
j_gene: TRBJ2-3; abundance: .; v_gene: TRBV5-1; d_gene: TRBD1; CDR3nt: TGCGCCAGCAGCTCGGGACAGGGGCCCACAGATACGCAGTATTTT; CDR3aa: CASSSGQGPTDTQYF
j_gene: TRBJ2-1; abundance: .; v_gene: TRBV9; d_gene: .; CDR3nt: TGTGCCAGCAGCGCGGACGGGTCGTACAATGAGCAGTTCTTC; CDR3aa: CASSADGSYNEQFF
j_gene: TRBJ2-2; abundance: few; v_gene: TRBV28; d_gene: .; CDR3nt: TGTGCCAGCGCCCAGAACACCGGGGAGCTGTTTTTT; CDR3aa: CASAQNTGELFF
j_gene: TRBJ1-2; abundance: .; v_gene: TRBV30; d_gene: .; CDR3nt: TGTGCCTGGAGTGTAATACGAGTGGGGGGCTATGGCTACACCTTC; CDR3aa: CAWSVIRVGGYGYTF